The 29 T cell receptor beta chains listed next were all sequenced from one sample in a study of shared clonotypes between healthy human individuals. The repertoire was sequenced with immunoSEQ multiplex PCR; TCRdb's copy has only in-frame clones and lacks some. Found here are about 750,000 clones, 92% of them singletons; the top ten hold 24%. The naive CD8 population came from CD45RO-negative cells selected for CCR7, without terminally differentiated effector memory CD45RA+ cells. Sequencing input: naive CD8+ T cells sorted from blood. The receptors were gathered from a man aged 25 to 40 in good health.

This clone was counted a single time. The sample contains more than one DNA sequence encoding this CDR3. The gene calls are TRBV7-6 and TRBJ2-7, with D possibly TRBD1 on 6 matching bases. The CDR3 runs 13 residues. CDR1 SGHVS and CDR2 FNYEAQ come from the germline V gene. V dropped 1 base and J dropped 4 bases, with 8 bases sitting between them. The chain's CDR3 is CASSLEGGYEQYF. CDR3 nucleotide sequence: TGTGCCAGCAGCTTAGAAGGGGGTTACGAGCAGTACTTC. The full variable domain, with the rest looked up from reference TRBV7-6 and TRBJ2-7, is GAGVSQSPRYKVTKRGQDVALRCDPISGHVSLYWYRQALGQGPEFLTYFNYEAQQDKSGLPNDRFSAERPEGSISTLTIQRTEQRDSAMYRCASSLEGGYEQYFGPGTRLTVT.

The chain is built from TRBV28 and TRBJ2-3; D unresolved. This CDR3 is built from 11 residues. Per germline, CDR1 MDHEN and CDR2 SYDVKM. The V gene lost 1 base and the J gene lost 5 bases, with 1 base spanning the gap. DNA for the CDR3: TGTGCCAGCAGTTTATTAGATACGCAGTATTTT. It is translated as CASSLLDTQYF.

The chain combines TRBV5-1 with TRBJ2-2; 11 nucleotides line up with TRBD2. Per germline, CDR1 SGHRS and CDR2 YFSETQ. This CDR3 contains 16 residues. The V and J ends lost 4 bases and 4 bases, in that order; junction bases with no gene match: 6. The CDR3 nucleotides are TGCGCCAGCAGCGTCAGGACTAGCGGGCTCACCGGGGAGCTGTTTTTT. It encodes CASSVRTSGLTGELFF.

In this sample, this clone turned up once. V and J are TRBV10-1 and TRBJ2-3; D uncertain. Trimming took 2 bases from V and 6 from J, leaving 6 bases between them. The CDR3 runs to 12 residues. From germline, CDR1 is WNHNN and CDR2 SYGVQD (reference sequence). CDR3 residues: CASSEAVDTQYF. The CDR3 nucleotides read TGCGCCAGCAGTGAGGCAGTCGATACGCAGTATTTT.

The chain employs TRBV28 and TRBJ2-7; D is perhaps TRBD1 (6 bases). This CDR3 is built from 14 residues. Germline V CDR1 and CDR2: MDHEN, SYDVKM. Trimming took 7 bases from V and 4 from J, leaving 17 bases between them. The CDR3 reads CASTKTGQLYEQYF. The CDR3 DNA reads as TGTGCCAGCACAAAAACCGGACAGCTTTACGAGCAGTACTTC.

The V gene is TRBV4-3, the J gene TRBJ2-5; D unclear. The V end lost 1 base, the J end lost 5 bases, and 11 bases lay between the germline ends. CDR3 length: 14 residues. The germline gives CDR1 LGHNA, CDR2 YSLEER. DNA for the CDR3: TGCGCCAGCAGCCAAGGACGCGAGGTCGAGACCCAGTACTTC. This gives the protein CASSQGREVETQYF.

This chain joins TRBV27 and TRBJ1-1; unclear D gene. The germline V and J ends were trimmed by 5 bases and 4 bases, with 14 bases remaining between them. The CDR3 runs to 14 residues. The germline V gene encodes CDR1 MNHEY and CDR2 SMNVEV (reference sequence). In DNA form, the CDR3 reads TGTGCCAGCAGTCTTGCTCTGTCTAGCACTGAAGCTTTCTTT. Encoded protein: CASSLALSSTEAFF.

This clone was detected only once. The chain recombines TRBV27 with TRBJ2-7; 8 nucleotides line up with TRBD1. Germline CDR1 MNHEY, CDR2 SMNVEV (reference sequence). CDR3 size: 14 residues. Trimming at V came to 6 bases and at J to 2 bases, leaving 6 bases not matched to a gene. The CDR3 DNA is TGTGCCAGCAGAACGACAGGGGTTCCCTACGAGCAGTACTTC. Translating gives CASRTTGVPYEQYF.

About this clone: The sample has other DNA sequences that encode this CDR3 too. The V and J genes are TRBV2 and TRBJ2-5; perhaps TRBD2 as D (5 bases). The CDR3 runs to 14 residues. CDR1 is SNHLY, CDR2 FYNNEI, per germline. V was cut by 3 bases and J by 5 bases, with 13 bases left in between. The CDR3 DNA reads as TGTGCCAGCAGTGATGGGAGCTCTTTGGAGACCCAGTACTTC. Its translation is CASSDGSSLETQYF.

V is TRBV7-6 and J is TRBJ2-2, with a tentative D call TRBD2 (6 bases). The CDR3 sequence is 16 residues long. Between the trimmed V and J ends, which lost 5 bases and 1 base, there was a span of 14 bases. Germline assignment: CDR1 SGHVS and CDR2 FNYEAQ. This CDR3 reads CASSNSGTWNTGELFF. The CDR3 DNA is TGTGCCAGCAGCAATTCCGGGACTTGGAACACCGGGGAGCTGTTTTTT.

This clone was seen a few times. The chain's CDR3 is CASSQGQVAEQFF. In DNA, the CDR3 is TGTGCCAGCAGCCAGGGACAGGTGGCTGAGCAGTTCTTC. This chain uses TRBV13 with TRBJ2-1, with 8 bases matching TRBD1. Germline CDR1 reads PRHDT; CDR2 reads FYEKMQ (reference sequence). After removal of 5 bases from V and 9 bases from J, the junction contained 6 bases not matched to a gene. The CDR3 totals 13 residues.

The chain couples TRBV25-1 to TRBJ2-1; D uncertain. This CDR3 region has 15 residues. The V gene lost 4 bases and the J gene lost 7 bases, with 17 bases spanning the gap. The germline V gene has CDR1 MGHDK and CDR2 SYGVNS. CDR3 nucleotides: TGTGCCAGCAGTGTGATCGGCCTAGTCAGTAATGAGCAGTTCTTC. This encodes CASSVIGLVSNEQFF.

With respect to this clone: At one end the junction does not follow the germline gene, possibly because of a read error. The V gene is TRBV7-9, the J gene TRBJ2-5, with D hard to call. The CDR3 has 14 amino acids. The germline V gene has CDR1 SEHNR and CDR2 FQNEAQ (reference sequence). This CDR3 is CASSPLDRQKTQYF. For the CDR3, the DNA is TGTGCCAGCAGTCCCCTGGACCGCCAAAAGACCCAGTACTTC.

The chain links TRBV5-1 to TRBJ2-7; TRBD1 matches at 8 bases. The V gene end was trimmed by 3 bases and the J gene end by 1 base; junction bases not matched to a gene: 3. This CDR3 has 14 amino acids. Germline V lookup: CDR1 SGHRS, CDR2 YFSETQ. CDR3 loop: CASSYRTGSYEQYF. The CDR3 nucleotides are TGCGCCAGCAGCTATCGGACAGGGTCCTACGAGCAGTACTTC. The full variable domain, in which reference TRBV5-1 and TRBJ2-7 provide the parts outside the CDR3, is KAGVTQTPRYLIKTRGQQVTLSCSPISGHRSVSWYQQTPGQGLQFLFEYFSETQRNKGNFPGRFSGRQFSNSRSEMNVSTLELGDSALYLCASSYRTGSYEQYFGPGTRLTVT.

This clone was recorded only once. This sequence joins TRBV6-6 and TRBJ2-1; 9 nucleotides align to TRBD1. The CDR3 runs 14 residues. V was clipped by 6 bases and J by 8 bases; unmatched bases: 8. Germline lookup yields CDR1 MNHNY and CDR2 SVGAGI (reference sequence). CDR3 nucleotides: TGTGCCAGCAGCCCGGGACAGGGTGGCGATGAGCAGTTCTTC. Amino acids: CASSPGQGGDEQFF.

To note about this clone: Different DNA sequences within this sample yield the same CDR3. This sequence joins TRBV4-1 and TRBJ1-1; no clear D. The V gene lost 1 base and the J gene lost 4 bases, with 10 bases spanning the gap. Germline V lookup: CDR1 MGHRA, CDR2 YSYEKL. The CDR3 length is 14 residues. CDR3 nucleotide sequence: TGCGCCAGCAGCCAAGGTACCACTCGCACTGAAGCTTTCTTT. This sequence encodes CASSQGTTRTEAFF.

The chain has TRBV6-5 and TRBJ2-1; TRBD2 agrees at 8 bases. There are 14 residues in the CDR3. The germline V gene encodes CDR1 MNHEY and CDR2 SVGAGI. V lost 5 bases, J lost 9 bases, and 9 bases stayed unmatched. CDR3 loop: CASSILSGTSEQFF. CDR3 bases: TGTGCCAGCAGTATACTTAGCGGGACGAGTGAGCAGTTCTTC.

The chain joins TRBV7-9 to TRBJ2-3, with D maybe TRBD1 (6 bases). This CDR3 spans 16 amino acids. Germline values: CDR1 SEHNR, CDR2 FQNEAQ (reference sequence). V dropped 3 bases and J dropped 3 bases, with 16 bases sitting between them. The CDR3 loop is CASSFQRGYRTDTQYF. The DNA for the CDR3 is TGTGCCAGCAGCTTCCAGAGGGGGTATCGTACAGATACGCAGTATTTT.

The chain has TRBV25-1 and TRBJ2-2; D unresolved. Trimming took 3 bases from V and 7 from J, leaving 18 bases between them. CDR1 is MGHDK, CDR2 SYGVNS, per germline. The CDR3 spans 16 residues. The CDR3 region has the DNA TGTGCCAGCAGTGACCCCCCCGCGACTTCCCACGGGGAGCTGTTTTTT. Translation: CASSDPPATSHGELFF.

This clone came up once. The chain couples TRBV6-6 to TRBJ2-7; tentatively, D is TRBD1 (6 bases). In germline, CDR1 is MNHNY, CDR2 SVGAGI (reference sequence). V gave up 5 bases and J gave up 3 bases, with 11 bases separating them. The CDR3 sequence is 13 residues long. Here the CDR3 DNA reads TGTGCCAGCAGTCAGGGACACGGCTACGAGCAGTACTTC. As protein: CASSQGHGYEQYF.

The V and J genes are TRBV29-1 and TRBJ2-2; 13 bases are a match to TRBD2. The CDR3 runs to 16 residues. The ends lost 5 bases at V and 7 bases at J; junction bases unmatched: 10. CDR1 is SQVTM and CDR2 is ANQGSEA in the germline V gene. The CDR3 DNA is TGCAGCGTTCAACTAGCGGGAGGGCCGAAGGACGGGGAGCTGTTTTTT. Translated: CSVQLAGGPKDGELFF.

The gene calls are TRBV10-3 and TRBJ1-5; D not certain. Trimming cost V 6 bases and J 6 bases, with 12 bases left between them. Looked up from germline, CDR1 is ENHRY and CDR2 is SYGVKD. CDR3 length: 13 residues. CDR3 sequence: CAISLSTSQPQHF. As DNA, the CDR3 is TGTGCCATCAGCCTTTCGACCTCTCAGCCCCAGCATTTT.

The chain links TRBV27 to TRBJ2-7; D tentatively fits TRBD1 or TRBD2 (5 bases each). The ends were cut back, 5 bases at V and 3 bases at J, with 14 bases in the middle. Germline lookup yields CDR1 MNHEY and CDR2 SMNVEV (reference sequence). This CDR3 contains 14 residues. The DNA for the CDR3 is TGTGCCAGCAGTCCATCGTCGAGGGGCTACGAGCAGTACTTC. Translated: CASSPSSRGYEQYF.

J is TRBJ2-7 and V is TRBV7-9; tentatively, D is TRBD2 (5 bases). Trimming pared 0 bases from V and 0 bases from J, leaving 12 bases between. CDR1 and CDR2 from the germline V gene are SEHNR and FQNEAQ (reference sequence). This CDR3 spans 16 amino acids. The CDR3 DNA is TGTGCCAGCAGCTTAGCGCCAGCGGATAGCTCCTACGAGCAGTACTTC. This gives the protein CASSLAPADSSYEQYF.

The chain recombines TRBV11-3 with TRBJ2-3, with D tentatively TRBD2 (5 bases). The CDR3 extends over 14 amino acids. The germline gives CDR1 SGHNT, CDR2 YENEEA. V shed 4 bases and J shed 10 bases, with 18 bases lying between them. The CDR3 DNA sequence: TGTGCCAGCAGCTCCAAGGACCCGGGAAATCCGCAGTATTTT. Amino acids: CASSSKDPGNPQYF. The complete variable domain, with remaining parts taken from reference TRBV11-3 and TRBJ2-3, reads EAGVVQSPRYKIIEKKQPVAFWCNPISGHNTLYWYLQNLGQGPELLIRYENEEAVDDSQLPKDRFSAERLKGVDSTLKIQPAELGDSAVYLCASSSKDPGNPQYFGPGTRLTVL.

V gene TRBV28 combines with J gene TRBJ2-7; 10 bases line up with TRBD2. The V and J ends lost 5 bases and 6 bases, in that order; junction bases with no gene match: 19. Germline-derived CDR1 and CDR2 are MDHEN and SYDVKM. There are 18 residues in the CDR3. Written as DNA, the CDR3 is TGTGCCAGCAGTCCCTCCTTACCCGCTAGCGGGAGTTCACCCGAGCAGTACTTC. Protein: CASSPSLPASGSSPEQYF. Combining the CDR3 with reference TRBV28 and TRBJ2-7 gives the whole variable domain DVKVTQSSRYLVKRTGEKVFLECVQDMDHENMFWYRQDPGLGLRLIYFSYDVKMKEKGDIPEGYSVSREKKERFSLILESASTNQTSMYLCASSPSLPASGSSPEQYFGPGTRLTVT.

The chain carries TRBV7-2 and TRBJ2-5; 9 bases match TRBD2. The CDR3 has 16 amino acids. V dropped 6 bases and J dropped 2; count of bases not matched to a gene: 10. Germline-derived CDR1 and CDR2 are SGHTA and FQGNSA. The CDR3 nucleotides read TGTGCCAGCAGGGAGGCGGGAGGGCCTTGGCAAGAGACCCAGTACTTC. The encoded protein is CASREAGGPWQETQYF.

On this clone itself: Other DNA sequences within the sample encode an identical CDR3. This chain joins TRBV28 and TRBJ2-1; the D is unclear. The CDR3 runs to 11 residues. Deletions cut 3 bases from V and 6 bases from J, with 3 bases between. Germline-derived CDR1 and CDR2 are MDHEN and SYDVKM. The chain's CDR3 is CASSFANEQFF. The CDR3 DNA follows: TGTGCCAGCAGTTTTGCCAATGAGCAGTTCTTC.

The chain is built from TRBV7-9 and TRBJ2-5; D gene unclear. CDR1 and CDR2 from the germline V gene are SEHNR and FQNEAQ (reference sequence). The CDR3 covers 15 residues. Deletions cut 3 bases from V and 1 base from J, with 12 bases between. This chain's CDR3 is CASSLAGSSQETQYF. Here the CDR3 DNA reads TGTGCCAGCAGCTTGGCCGGGTCCTCCCAAGAGACCCAGTACTTC.